Included here is one T cell receptor beta chain sequence, with context. Its antigen is unidentified. Produced via immunoSEQ multiplex PCR; TCRdb's table is partial and in-frame only. The sample has about 130,000 clones, roughly 91% seen once. The record originates from a study of T cell responses to AZD1222 COVID-19 vaccine. Trimming stripped 2 bases from V and 4 bases from J, with 11 bases between. The germline CDR1 and CDR2 sequences are MDHEN and SYDVKM. The CDR3 has 14 residues. Study-wide points: When two AZD1222 doses had been given, Spike-specific TCR breadth and depth rose.

Source: peripheral blood, taken on day 0 of MenACWY control vaccination. V gene TRBV28 combines with J gene TRBJ1-1, with D maybe TRBD1 (5 bases). The sequence derives from an adult in good health. The chain's CDR3 is CASSLRGGFTEAFF. The CDR3 DNA follows: TGTGCCAGCAGTTTACGGGGGGGTTTCACTGAAGCTTTCTTT.